This is a list of T cell receptor beta chains from one sample in a study of blood T cell repertoires in COVID-19. This table comes from immunoSEQ multiplex PCR, and its TCRdb copy is limited to in-frame clones, with some not included. Here the sample spans about 440,000 clones, about 89% being singletons. The sequencing sample was made of peripheral blood. Source of these receptors: a woman younger than 45 with acute or convalescent COVID-19. CDR3s include the opening cysteine and the closing phenylalanine or tryptophan. The order of the fields is J gene, V gene, clone size, D gene, CDR3 DNA, CDR3 protein. D genes are given only for firm matches. Expanded clones get a size class; other rows say once, few or many, or leave the size out.

TRBJ2-6 TRBV6-2/TRBV6-3 - - TGTGCCAGCAGTGATACAGGGACTGGGGCCAACGTCCTGACTTTC CASSDTGTGANVLTF
TRBJ2-5 TRBV4-1 - - TGCGCCAGCAGCCAAGGGGGTAGCGACCAGACCCAGTACTTC CASSQGGSDQTQYF
TRBJ2-3 TRBV28 - - TGTGCCAGCAGTCTTATAACAGGGATAGATACGCAGTATTTT CASSLITGIDTQYF
TRBJ1-5 TRBV30 - - TGTGCCTGGAGTCCCAGGGGCGATCAGCCCCAGCATTTT CAWSPRGDQPQHF
TRBJ2-1 TRBV5-1 - TRBD2 TGCGCCAGCAGCTTGGTCAGCGGGGGGGCCGGTGAGCAGTTCTTC CASSLVSGGAGEQFF
TRBJ2-5 TRBV27 - - TGTGCCAGCAGGCCTTGGACAGAACTGTACCAAGAGACCCAGTACTTC CASRPWTELYQETQYF
TRBJ2-3 TRBV7-3 - - TGTGCCAGCAGACCTACTTCTAGCTCAAATACGCAGTATTTT CASRPTSSSNTQYF
TRBJ1-2 TRBV25-1 - - TGTGCCAGCAGCGGGAACTCAGGGGCCGCCTATGGCTACACCTTC CASSGNSGAAYGYTF
TRBJ1-1 TRBV6-5 - TRBD1 TGTGCCAGCAGTCCACAGGGGGCCACTGAAGCTTTCTTT CASSPQGATEAFF
TRBJ1-4 TRBV19 - TRBD1 TGTGCCAGTAGTAGGGTTGCAGGGGGCCATGAAAAACTGTTTTTT CASSRVAGGHEKLFF
TRBJ2-3 TRBV25-1 - TRBD1 TGTGCCAGCAAGGGACAGCCCACAGATACGCAGTATTTT CASKGQPTDTQYF
TRBJ2-7 TRBV6-1 - - TGTGCCAGCAGTGAAACGGGATCCTACGAGCAGTACTTC CASSETGSYEQYF
TRBJ1-1 TRBV6-5 - TRBD1 TGTGCCAGCAGACCTAGGACAGGTGGAAACACTGAAGCTTTCTTT CASRPRTGGNTEAFF
TRBJ2-7 TRBV18 - - TGTGCCAGCTCAATGACAGGCACCCGCTACGAGCAGTACTTC CASSMTGTRYEQYF
TRBJ2-3 TRBV15 - - TGTGCCACCAGCACAACTACAGGAGTTAAATATGGTACGCAGTATTTT CATSTTTGVKYGTQYF
TRBJ2-5 TRBV30 - TRBD2 TGTGCCTGGAGACCACGGGGACTAGCCAACCAAGAGACCCAGTACTTC CAWRPRGLANQETQYF
TRBJ1-2 TRBV9 - - TGTGCCAGCAGCACAGACAATGGCTACACCTTC CASSTDNGYTF
TRBJ1-5 TRBV6-6 - TRBD1 TGTGCCACCAGGACAGGGAATCGAGGCAATCAGCCCCAGCATTTT CATRTGNRGNQPQHF
TRBJ2-3 TRBV7-7 - TRBD2 TGTGCCAGCAGCTCCGTACTAGCGGGGGGTCAGACAGATACGCAGTATTTT CASSSVLAGGQTDTQYF
TRBJ2-5 TRBV19 - TRBD1 TGTGCCAGTACCGAGGACAGGTCAAGAGCGACCCAGTACTTC CASTEDRSRATQYF
TRBJ1-2 TRBV24-1 - TRBD1 TGTGCCACCAGTGATAACGATAACAGGGGTGGTGGCTATGGCTACACCTTC CATSDNDNRGGGYGYTF
TRBJ2-5 TRBV21-1 - - TGTGCCAGCAGCGCCAGACCGGACAGGGGACAACAAGAGACCCAGTACTTC CASSARPDRGQQETQYF
TRBJ2-7 TRBV15 - TRBD1 TGTGCCACCACTTCAGGGGGTGGAGAGCAGTACTTC CATTSGGGEQYF
TRBJ2-1 TRBV2 once - TGTGCCAGCAAACGTCCGTGGGGGGGCGATGAGCAGTTCTTC CASKRPWGGDEQFF
TRBJ2-1 TRBV5-1 - - TGCGCCAGCAGCTTGGATGCAAGAGGCAATGAGCAGTTCTTC CASSLDARGNEQFF
TRBJ2-2 TRBV10-3 - TRBD1 TGTGCCATCAAACGGGGGCGACAGGGGGGCACCGGGGAGCTGTTTTTT CAIKRGRQGGTGELFF
TRBJ1-1 TRBV7-2 - TRBD1 TGTGCCAGCAGCCAGGGGGAAGGGAGGTGGAGGGATGAAGCTTTCTTT CASSQGEGRWRDEAFF
TRBJ1-1 TRBV7-9 - - TGTGCCAGCAGCCTAGGGGGGACTACTGAAGCTTTCTTT CASSLGGTTEAFF
TRBJ1-1 TRBV4-1 - - TGCGCCAGCAGCCAAGAAACAGGGACTGAAGCTTTCTTT CASSQETGTEAFF
TRBJ1-2 TRBV24-1 - - TGTGCCACCTGCCCGGGGTCGCGCCAAAGGGACTATGGCTACACCTTC CATCPGSRQRDYGYTF
TRBJ2-7 TRBV28 - TRBD1 TGTGCCAGCAGCCCTGGACAGGGCCCTTACGAGCAGTACTTC CASSPGQGPYEQYF
TRBJ2-7 TRBV13 - TRBD1 TGTGCCAGCAGCTTGGGGACAGCCTACGAGCAGTACTTC CASSLGTAYEQYF
TRBJ2-3 TRBV5-5 - - TGTGCCAGCACCGCTGGCCCCCAGGGAAGGGGAACCCCAGATACGCAGTATTTT CASTAGPQGRGTPDTQYF